This entry lists 3 T cell receptor beta chains sequenced from one sample in a study of CD8+ T cells in alopecia areata. The sequencing template was cDNA reverse transcribed from extracted RNA. Produced via immunoSEQ multiplex PCR; TCRdb's table is partial and in-frame only. The sample shows some 170,000 clones, almost 65% of them seen only once. The material was CD4+ T cells sorted from blood, obtained at week 0. The receptors originated from a human donor with alopecia areata.

This clone was detected a few times. The chain couples TRBV29-1 to TRBJ2-5, with a tentative D call TRBD1 (5 bases). V lost 5 bases and J 5 bases, leaving 27 bases between the germline ends. The V gene's germline CDR1 is SQVTM and CDR2 ANQGSEA. The CDR3 runs to 17 residues. CDR3 in DNA: TGCAGCGTTCTCCCACAGCGTTCAAGAGACAGTGGGGAGACCCAGTACTTC. Protein: CSVLPQRSRDSGETQYF.

This chain uses TRBV29-1 with TRBJ1-2; D is ambiguous. CDR3 length: 13 residues. CDR1 and CDR2 (germline): SQVTM, ANQGSEA. V was shortened by 5 bases and J by 0 bases, with 10 bases between the two germline ends. In DNA form, the CDR3 reads TGCAGCGTTTTATCTAGGACTAACTATGGCTACACCTTC. Its protein is CSVLSRTNYGYTF.

This chain links TRBV14 with TRBJ1-6; D gene ambiguous. Trimming took 0 bases from V and 7 from J, leaving 13 bases between them. Looked up from germline, CDR1 is SGHDN and CDR2 is FVKESK. The CDR3 contains 16 residues. CDR3 region: CASSQDLTVGNSPLHF. CDR3 nucleotide sequence: TGTGCCAGCAGCCAAGATTTAACGGTGGGAAATTCACCCCTCCACTTT.